This T cell receptor beta chain emerged from a study of blood T cell repertoires in COVID-19. Study-wide context: The United States, Italy and Spain were the sources of the acute and convalescent COVID-19 samples. Nucleic acid was either cDNA or gDNA, and it came from T cells, B-cell-depleted T cells, or PBMCs.

This clone showed up just once. This specimen includes other DNA sequences encoding the same CDR3. Study processing details: Reference gene primer amplification gave nucleated cell count estimates. Produced via immunoSEQ multiplex PCR; TCRdb's table is partial and in-frame only. Clone size and V and J calls were adopted from that table, with D and trimming inferred from the DNA. The sample has about 480,000 clones, about 89% seen once. Germline V CDR1 and CDR2: SGDLS, YYNGEE. Trimming stripped 4 bases from V and 5 bases from J, with 9 bases between. The CDR3 extends over 12 amino acids. The chain carries TRBV9 and TRBJ1-1; D not resolved. Material for sequencing was peripheral blood. This clonotype was sampled from a woman aged 30 to 39 with acute or convalescent COVID-19. CDR3: CASSPPGTEAFF. The CDR3 DNA reads TGTGCCAGCAGCCCTCCGGGGACTGAAGCTTTCTTT.